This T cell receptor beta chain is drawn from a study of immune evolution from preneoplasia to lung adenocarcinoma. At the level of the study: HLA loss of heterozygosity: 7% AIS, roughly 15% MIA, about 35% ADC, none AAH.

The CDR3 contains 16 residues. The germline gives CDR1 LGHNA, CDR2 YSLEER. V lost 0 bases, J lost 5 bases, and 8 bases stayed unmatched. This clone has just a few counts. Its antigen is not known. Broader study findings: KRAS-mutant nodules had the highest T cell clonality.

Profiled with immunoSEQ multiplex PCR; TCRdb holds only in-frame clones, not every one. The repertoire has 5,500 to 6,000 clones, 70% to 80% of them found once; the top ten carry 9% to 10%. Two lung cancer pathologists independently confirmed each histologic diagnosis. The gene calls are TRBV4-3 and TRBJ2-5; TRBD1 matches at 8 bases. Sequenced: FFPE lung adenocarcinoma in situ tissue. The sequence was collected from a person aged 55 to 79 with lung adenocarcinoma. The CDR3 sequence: CASSQEGSRGLETQYF. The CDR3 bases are TGCGCCAGCAGCCAAGAAGGGAGCAGGGGGCTCGAGACCCAGTACTTC.